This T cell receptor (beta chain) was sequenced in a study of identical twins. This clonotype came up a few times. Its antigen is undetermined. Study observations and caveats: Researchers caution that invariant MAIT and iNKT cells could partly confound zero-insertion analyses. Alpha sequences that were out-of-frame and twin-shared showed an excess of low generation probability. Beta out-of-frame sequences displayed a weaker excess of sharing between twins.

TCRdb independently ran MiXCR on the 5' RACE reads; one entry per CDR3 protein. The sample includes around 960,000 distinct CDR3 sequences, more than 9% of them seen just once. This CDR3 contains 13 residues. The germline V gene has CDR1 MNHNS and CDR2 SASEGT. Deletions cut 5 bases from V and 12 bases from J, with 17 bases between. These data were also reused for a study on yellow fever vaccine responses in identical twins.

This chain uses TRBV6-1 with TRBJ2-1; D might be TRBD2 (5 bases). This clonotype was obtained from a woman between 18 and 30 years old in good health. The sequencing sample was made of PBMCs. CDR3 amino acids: CASSQTPLRGQFF. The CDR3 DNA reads TGTGCCAGCAGTCAGACACCCCTCCGGGGGCAGTTCTTC.